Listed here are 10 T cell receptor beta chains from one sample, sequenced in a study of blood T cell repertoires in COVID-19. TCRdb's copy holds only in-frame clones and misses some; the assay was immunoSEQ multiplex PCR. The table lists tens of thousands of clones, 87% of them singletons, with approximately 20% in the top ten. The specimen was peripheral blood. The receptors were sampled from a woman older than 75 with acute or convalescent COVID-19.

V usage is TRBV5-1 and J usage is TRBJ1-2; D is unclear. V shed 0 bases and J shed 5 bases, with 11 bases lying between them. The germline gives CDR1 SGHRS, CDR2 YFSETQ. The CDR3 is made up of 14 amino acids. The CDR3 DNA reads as TGCGCCAGCAGCTTGGAGGGAGCAACGTATGGCTACACCTTC. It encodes CASSLEGATYGYTF.

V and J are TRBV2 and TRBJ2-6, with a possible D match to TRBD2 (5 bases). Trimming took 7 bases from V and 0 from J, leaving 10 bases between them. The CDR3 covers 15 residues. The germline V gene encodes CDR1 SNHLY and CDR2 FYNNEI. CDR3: CASNREISGANVLTF. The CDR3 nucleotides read TGTGCCAGCAATAGGGAGATCTCTGGGGCCAACGTCCTGACTTTC.

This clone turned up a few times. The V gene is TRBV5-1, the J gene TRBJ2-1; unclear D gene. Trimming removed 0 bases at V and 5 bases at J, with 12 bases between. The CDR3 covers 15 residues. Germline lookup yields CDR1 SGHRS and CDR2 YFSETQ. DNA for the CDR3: TGCGCCAGCAGCTTGGACGGTTATTCGGACAATGAGCAGTTCTTC. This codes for CASSLDGYSDNEQFF.

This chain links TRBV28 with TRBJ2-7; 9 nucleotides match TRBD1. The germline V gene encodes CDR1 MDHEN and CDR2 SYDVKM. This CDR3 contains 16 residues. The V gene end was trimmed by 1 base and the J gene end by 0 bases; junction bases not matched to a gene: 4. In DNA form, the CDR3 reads TGTGCCAGCAGTTTATACAGGGGGCTAAGCTCCTACGAGCAGTACTTC. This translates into CASSLYRGLSSYEQYF.

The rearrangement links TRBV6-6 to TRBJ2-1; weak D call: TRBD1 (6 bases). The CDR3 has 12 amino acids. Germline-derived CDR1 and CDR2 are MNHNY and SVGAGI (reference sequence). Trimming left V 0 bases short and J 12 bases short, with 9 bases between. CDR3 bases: TGTGCCAGCAGTTACTCACAGGGTGGGCAGTTCTTC. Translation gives CASSYSQGGQFF.

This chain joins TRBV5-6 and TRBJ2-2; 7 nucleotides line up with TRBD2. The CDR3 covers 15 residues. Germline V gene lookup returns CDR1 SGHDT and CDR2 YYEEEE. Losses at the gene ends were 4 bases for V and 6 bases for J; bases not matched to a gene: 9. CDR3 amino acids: CASSPPGGLPGELFF. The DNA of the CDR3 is TGTGCCAGCAGCCCCCCGGGGGGTTTGCCCGGGGAGCTGTTTTTT.

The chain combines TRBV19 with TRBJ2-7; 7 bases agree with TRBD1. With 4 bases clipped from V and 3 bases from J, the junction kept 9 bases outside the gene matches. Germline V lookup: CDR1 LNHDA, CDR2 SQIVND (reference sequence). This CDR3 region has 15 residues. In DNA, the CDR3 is TGTGCCAGTAGTAGAAGACAGGGTTACGGCTACGAGCAGTACTTC. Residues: CASSRRQGYGYEQYF.

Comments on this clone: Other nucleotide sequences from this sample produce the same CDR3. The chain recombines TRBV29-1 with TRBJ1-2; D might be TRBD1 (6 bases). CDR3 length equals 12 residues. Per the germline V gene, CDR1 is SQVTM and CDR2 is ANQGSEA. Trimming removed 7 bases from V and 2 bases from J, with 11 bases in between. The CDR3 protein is CSGDTGNYGYTF. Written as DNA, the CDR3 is TGCAGCGGGGACACGGGCAACTATGGCTACACCTTC.

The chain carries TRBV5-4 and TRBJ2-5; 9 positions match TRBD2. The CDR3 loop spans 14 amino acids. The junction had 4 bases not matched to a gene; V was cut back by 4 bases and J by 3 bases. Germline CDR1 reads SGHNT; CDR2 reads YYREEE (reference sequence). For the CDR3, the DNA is TGTGCCAGCAGCCAACCTAGCGGGGAAGAGACCCAGTACTTC. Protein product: CASSQPSGEETQYF.

The CDR3 loop reads CASSYRTGRSSYEQYF. CDR3 DNA: TGTGCCAGCAGTTACCGGACAGGGCGGAGTAGCTACGAGCAGTACTTC. The genes are TRBV6-5 and TRBJ2-7; 8 bases line up with TRBD1. This CDR3 contains 16 residues. Germline V CDR1 and CDR2: MNHEY, SVGAGI. The V and J ends lost 2 bases and 3 bases, in that order; junction bases with no gene match: 9.